This T cell receptor beta chain was captured by sequencing in a study of blood T cell repertoires in COVID-19. At the level of the study: COVID-19 samples collected from the United States, Italy and Spain covered acute and convalescent phases.

As handled by the study authors: Reference gene primers were amplified, and this amplification served to estimate nucleated cell counts. Assay: immunoSEQ multiplex PCR; the TCRdb copy retains only in-frame clones and omits some. V and J calls and clone size are copied from that table; D and trimming were computed from the DNA. The sample has 100,000 to 150,000 clones; approximately 90% are singletons. Material for sequencing was peripheral blood. This TCR came from a man aged 50-60 years with COVID-19, enrolled during active disease.

The CDR3 sequence is CASSLNGLGGETQYF. The CDR3 DNA is TGTGCCAGCAGCTTAAACGGACTAGGGGGAGAGACCCAGTACTTC. The rearrangement joins TRBV7-2 to TRBJ2-5, with D perhaps TRBD2 (7 bases). Germline CDR1 and CDR2: SGHTA and FQGNSA. Between the trimmed V and J ends, which lost 2 bases and 4 bases, there was a span of 14 bases. This CDR3 comprises 15 residues.